This T cell receptor (beta chain) was retrieved from a study of response to subunit inactivated influenza vaccine. Study outcomes and limitations: That few new T cells are recruited by each seasonal influenza vaccination was the authors' suggestion.

The ends were cut back, 1 base at V and 2 bases at J, with 9 bases in the middle. CDR3 length equals 15 residues. Germline CDR1 reads SGHAT; CDR2 reads FQDESV (reference sequence). TCRdb reprocessed the RT-PCR reads with MiXCR, giving one entry per CDR3 protein. Among about 500,000 distinct CDR3 sequences listed, approximately 12% were seen once. As concerns this clonotype: What it recognizes is unknown.

This receptor was taken from a man aged 45-65 years who received an inactivated influenza vaccine. The V gene is TRBV11-1, the J gene TRBJ2-1; D is unresolved. Sequenced material: PBMCs from blood, taken roughly 48 days after vaccination. In nucleotides, the CDR3 is TGTGCCAGCAGCTTAGGGGTGTCCCCCTACAATGAGCAGTTCTTC. Its translation is CASSLGVSPYNEQFF.